This is a list of T cell receptor beta chains from one sample in a study of blood T cell repertoires in COVID-19. Libraries were prepared by immunoSEQ multiplex PCR; TCRdb keeps only in-frame clonotypes and omits some of them. The sample lists about half a million clones, 80% to 90% seen once, with under 4% in the top ten. Sequencing was performed on peripheral blood. The receptors derive from a human donor in a cohort sampled during active COVID-19. Each CDR3 is given with its conserved first and last residue. The D gene is left open where the match is weak. Not all rows give a size; the values are once, few, many and, for expanded clones, a class.

>TRBJ2-7|TRBV11-2|TRBD2|.
CASSLTSGIQNYEQYF
TGTGCCAGCAGCTTAACTAGCGGAATTCAAAACTACGAGCAGTACTTC
>TRBJ1-4|TRBV4-3|TRBD1|once
CASSQERDRGGKLFF
TGCGCCAGCAGCCAAGAGAGGGACAGGGGAGGGAAACTGTTTTTT
>TRBJ2-7|TRBV30|.|.
CAWSVRQGAEQYF
TGTGCCTGGAGTGTGAGGCAGGGCGCCGAGCAGTACTTC
>TRBJ2-3|TRBV7-9|.|.
CASPREPSTDTQYF
TGTGCCAGCCCTCGAGAGCCTAGCACAGATACGCAGTATTTT
>TRBJ1-2|TRBV7-2|.|.
CASSFTLTDNYGYTF
TGTGCCAGCAGCTTTACCCTGACAGATAACTATGGCTACACCTTC
>TRBJ2-3|TRBV10-3|.|.
CAISVDSSTDTQYF
TGTGCCATCAGTGTCGACAGTAGCACAGATACGCAGTATTTT
>TRBJ2-1|TRBV27|TRBD2|.
CASSFTGTSGSRGNEQFF
TGTGCCAGCAGTTTCACCGGGACTAGCGGGAGTCGGGGCAATGAGCAGTTCTTC
>TRBJ1-6|TRBV7-3|TRBD1|few
CASSLLGQGNSPLHF
TGTGCCAGCAGCCTGCTGGGACAGGGAAATTCACCCCTCCACTTT
>TRBJ1-3|TRBV6-1|.|.
CASSESGIMNTIYF
TGTGCCAGCAGTGAGTCAGGGATAATGAACACCATATATTTT
>TRBJ2-7|TRBV11-2|TRBD2|.
CASSLTASGRAHRYEQYF
TGTGCCAGCAGCTTAACGGCTAGCGGGAGGGCCCATAGGTACGAGCAGTACTTC
>TRBJ2-7|TRBV7-2|TRBD1|.
CASSFDRGQRSYEQYF
TGTGCCAGCAGCTTCGACAGGGGGCAAAGATCCTACGAGCAGTACTTC
>TRBJ2-2|TRBV27|.|once
CASSFRGRGPGELFF
TGTGCCAGCAGTTTCAGGGGAAGAGGGCCCGGGGAGCTGTTTTTT
>TRBJ2-5|TRBV7-3|TRBD1|.
CASSLFATGGAGETQYF
TGTGCCAGCAGCTTATTTGCGACAGGGGGCGCGGGAGAGACCCAGTACTTC
>TRBJ2-1|TRBV19|TRBD2|once
CASSRTSGIYNEQFF
TGTGCCAGTAGCAGGACTAGCGGGATCTACAATGAGCAGTTCTTC
>TRBJ1-4|TRBV27|TRBD1|.
CASKRGPNEKLFF
TGTGCCAGCAAGAGGGGGCCTAATGAAAAACTGTTTTTT
>TRBJ1-3|TRBV15|.|.
CATSRDGGGLGNTIYF
TGTGCCACCAGCAGAGATGGGGGCGGGCTCGGAAACACCATATATTTT
>TRBJ1-2|TRBV28|.|.
CASSRGREVGLTF
TGTGCCAGCAGTCGGGGACGGGAGGTCGGGTTAACCTTC
>TRBJ2-3|TRBV6-5|TRBD1|.
CASLPPGQITDTQYF
TGTGCCAGTCTCCCGCCGGGACAGATCACAGATACGCAGTATTTT
>TRBJ2-4|TRBV5-1|.|.
CASSLAELAKNIQYF
TGCGCCAGCAGCTTGGCCGAGCTAGCCAAAAACATTCAGTACTTC
>TRBJ2-2|TRBV2|TRBD2|.
CASSGGGSGRTGELFF
TGTGCCAGCAGTGGAGGGGGTAGCGGGAGAACCGGGGAGCTGTTTTTT
>TRBJ1-5|TRBV30|.|.
CAWSAHGPGNQPQHF
TGTGCCTGGAGTGCCCATGGTCCGGGTAATCAGCCCCAGCATTTT
>TRBJ2-7|TRBV6-2/TRBV6-3|.|.
CASSYSSVEQYF
TGTGCCAGCAGTTATTCTAGTGTCGAGCAGTACTTC
>TRBJ2-3|TRBV7-2|TRBD2|.
CASRVTSGAYTDTQYF
TGTGCCAGCAGAGTTACTAGCGGAGCCTACACAGATACGCAGTATTTT
>TRBJ2-1|TRBV7-3|TRBD2|.
CASSLGLADHNEQFF
TGTGCCAGCAGCTTAGGACTAGCGGACCACAATGAGCAGTTCTTC
>TRBJ2-6|TRBV15|.|.
CATSRDLGVTGANVLTF
TGTGCCACCAGCAGAGATTTAGGGGTAACTGGGGCCAACGTCCTGACTTTC
>TRBJ2-7|TRBV4-3|.|.
CASSQSPGYEQYF
TGCGCCAGCAGTCAAAGCCCGGGATACGAGCAGTACTTC
>TRBJ1-1|TRBV11-2|TRBD1|.
CASSKGQGEYTEAFF
TGTGCCAGCAGCAAGGGACAGGGGGAGTACACTGAAGCTTTCTTT
>TRBJ1-4|TRBV5-8|.|.
CASSLVRGEKLFF
TGTGCCAGCAGCTTGGTCCGAGGTGAAAAACTGTTTTTT
>TRBJ2-1|TRBV6-4|TRBD2|.
CASSDVSSGKDEQFF
TGTGCCAGCAGTGATGTGTCTAGCGGGAAGGACGAGCAGTTCTTC
>TRBJ2-1|TRBV2|TRBD2|.
CASRKALGGGSYNEQFF
TGTGCCAGCCGGAAGGCTCTTGGGGGGGGCTCCTACAATGAGCAGTTCTTC
>TRBJ1-5|TRBV19|TRBD1|.
CAIGTGLYSNQPQHF
TGTGCCATTGGGACAGGCCTGTATAGCAATCAGCCCCAGCATTTT
>TRBJ1-3|TRBV30|.|once
CARATGQSGNTIYF
TGTGCCCGAGCAACAGGGCAATCTGGAAACACCATATATTTT
>TRBJ1-1|TRBV30|.|.
CAWSPSGFTEAFF
TGTGCCTGGAGTCCCTCAGGGTTCACTGAAGCTTTCTTT
>TRBJ2-1|TRBV27|.|.
CASSSLAGWEVGNEQFF
TGTGCCAGCAGTTCACTGGCCGGGTGGGAGGTAGGCAATGAGCAGTTCTTC
>TRBJ1-6|TRBV3-1/TRBV3-2|.|.
CASSQGQIYNSPLHF
TGTGCCAGCAGCCAAGGACAGATTTATAATTCACCCCTCCACTTT
>TRBJ2-2|TRBV6-5|.|.
CASSRAENTGELFF
TGTGCCAGCAGTCGAGCGGAGAACACCGGGGAGCTGTTTTTT
>TRBJ2-5|TRBV30|.|.
CAWGGLDKKETQYF
TGTGCCTGGGGGGGGCTTGACAAAAAAGAGACCCAGTACTTC
>TRBJ2-6|TRBV19|TRBD1|once
CASSIRAGGSSGANVLTF
TGTGCCAGTAGTATAAGGGCAGGGGGTTCCTCTGGGGCCAACGTCCTGACTTTC
>TRBJ2-5|TRBV10-3|TRBD2|.
CAISDRVAGGKETQYF
TGTGCCATCAGTGATCGTGTAGCGGGAGGCAAAGAGACCCAGTACTTC
>TRBJ1-2|TRBV28|TRBD1|.
CASSSTGTLNYGYTF
TGTGCCAGCAGTTCGACAGGGACGCTGAACTATGGCTACACCTTC
>TRBJ2-2|TRBV5-1|TRBD1|few
CASSSGDRATGELFF
TGCGCCAGCAGCTCCGGCGACAGGGCGACCGGGGAGCTGTTTTTT